These 7 T cell receptor beta chains were all obtained from the same sample, sequenced in a study of spatial heterogeneity in lung cancer. Described time point: blood at routine non-recurrence follow-up after resection. TCRdb ran MiXCR on the 5' RACE reads and lists one entry per CDR3 protein. The profile covers about 87,000 distinct CDR3 sequences, with just under 20% appearing a single time and about a fifth taken by the ten largest. Sequenced material: PBMCs, taken at follow-up. The source is a male donor with early-stage non-small cell lung cancer.

The chain joins TRBV19 to TRBJ1-2, with 11 positions matching TRBD1. The J segment lost 0 bases and the V segment lost 7 bases, leaving 10 bases of the junction unmatched. This CDR3 spans 17 amino acids. The germline gives CDR1 LNHDA, CDR2 SQIVND (reference sequence). CDR3 coding DNA: TGTGCCAGTACCTACGGAGGACAGGGGGCATCTAACTATGGCTACACCTTC. Protein: CASTYGGQGASNYGYTF. Based on the CDR3 plus reference TRBV19 and TRBJ1-2, the full variable domain is DGGITQSPKYLFRKEGQNVTLSCEQNLNHDAMYWYRQDPGQGLRLIYYSQIVNDFQKGDIAEGYSVSREKKESFPLTVTSAQKNPTAFYLCASTYGGQGASNYGYTFGSGTRLTVV.

Of note for this clonotype: A much bigger clone sits one base away, suggesting this may be a read error. The chain joins TRBV12-3 or TRBV12-4 to TRBJ2-2, with D possibly being TRBD1 or TRBD2 (5 bases each). The CDR3 length is 15 residues. The V and J ends lost 4 bases and 4 bases respectively, with 13 bases between them. Here the CDR3 reads CASSSWGSITGELFF. The CDR3 DNA is TGTGCCAGCAGTTCATGGGGGAGCATCACCGGGGAGCTGTTTTTT.

This clonotype came up a few times. This chain uses TRBV19 with TRBJ2-1, with 7 nucleotides matching TRBD2. Germline assignment: CDR1 LNHDA and CDR2 SQIVND (reference sequence). Trimming at V came to 1 base and at J to 9 bases, leaving 6 bases not matched to a gene. There are 14 residues in the CDR3. CDR3: CASSIAGLEGEQFF. The CDR3 DNA reads as TGTGCCAGTAGTATAGCCGGACTAGAGGGTGAGCAGTTCTTC.

In this sample, this clonotype turned up once. The chain joins TRBV20-1 to TRBJ2-7; TRBD2 is a possible D gene (5 bases). V was pared by 3 bases and J by 3 bases, with 9 bases between. CDR1 and CDR2 (germline): DFQATT, SNEGSKA (reference sequence). The CDR3 loop spans 12 amino acids. The CDR3 spells CSASGNIYEQYF. CDR3 nucleotides: TGCAGTGCTAGCGGGAATATCTACGAGCAGTACTTC.

This clonotype came up a few times. The rearrangement uses TRBV2 and TRBJ1-4; tentatively, D is TRBD1 (6 bases). The ends were cut back, 1 base at V and 2 bases at J, with 8 bases in the middle. Germline assignment: CDR1 SNHLY and CDR2 FYNNEI. This CDR3 comprises 15 residues. The CDR3 region is CASSEGTVTNEKLFF. The CDR3 DNA reads TGTGCCAGCAGTGAAGGGACAGTTACTAATGAAAAACTGTTTTTT. Full variable domain (outside the CDR3, taken from reference TRBV2 and TRBJ1-4): EPEVTQTPSHQVTQMGQEVILRCVPISNHLYFYWYRQILGQKVEFLVSFYNNEISEKSEIFDDQFSVERPDGSNFTLKIRSTKLEDSAMYFCASSEGTVTNEKLFFGSGTQLSVL.

The chain is built from TRBV6-5 and TRBJ2-4; D gene uncertain. CDR1 MNHEY and CDR2 SVGAGI come from the germline V gene. The CDR3 consists of 17 residues. V was shortened by 5 bases and J by 3 bases, with 20 bases between the two germline ends. The CDR3 DNA reads as TGTGCCAGCAGTCAATCAAACCTCATAGCAAACAAAAACATTCAGTACTTC. Its translation: CASSQSNLIANKNIQYF.

This clonotype was picked up many times. V is TRBV20-1 and J is TRBJ2-1; D tentatively reads TRBD1 or TRBD2 (7 bases each). V lost 6 bases to trimming and J lost 7 bases, with 19 bases between them. The germline V gene has CDR1 DFQATT and CDR2 SNEGSKA (reference sequence). The CDR3 runs to 14 residues. In DNA form, the CDR3 reads TGCAGTGCCCCTCCAGGGGGGGCCGTAAATGAGCAGTTCTTC. It is translated as CSAPPGGAVNEQFF.